The 19 T cell receptor beta chains in this list originate from one sample, sequenced in a study of human T cells and chemical hapten exposure. Specified time point: patch test 1, 2 weeks after DPC sensitization. Treatment described: therapeutic diphenylcyclopropenone sensitization with weekly scalp DPC. TCRdb processed the RACE reads anew with MiXCR; each CDR3 protein has one entry. The data show more than 150,000 distinct CDR3 sequences, roughly 15% seen once. This material consisted of whole blood, taken in connection with sensitization to the hapten diphenylcyclopropenone (DPC). Source of these receptors: a woman aged 25 to 39 with alopecia areata. Some clones in this sample may be carry-over from other donors' samples.

The CDR3 DNA follows: TGCGCCAGCAGCTTGGTAGGTGCGGGAGGCTCCTACAATGAGCAGTTCTTC. Encoded protein: CASSLVGAGGSYNEQFF. The gene calls are TRBV5-1 and TRBJ2-1, with TRBD2 identical over 8 bases. CDR3 length: 17 residues. CDR1 SGHRS and CDR2 YFSETQ come from the germline V gene. With 0 bases clipped from V and 0 bases from J, the junction kept 5 bases outside the gene matches. The full variable domain, with the rest looked up from reference TRBV5-1 and TRBJ2-1, is KAGVTQTPRYLIKTRGQQVTLSCSPISGHRSVSWYQQTPGQGLQFLFEYFSETQRNKGNFPGRFSGRQFSNSRSEMNVSTLELGDSALYLCASSLVGAGGSYNEQFFGPGTRLTVL.

The chain employs TRBV4-2 and TRBJ1-6, with D possibly matching TRBD1 (5 bases). Germline loops: CDR1 LGHNA, CDR2 YNFKEQ. V lost 3 bases and J 7 bases, leaving 13 bases between the germline ends. CDR3 length equals 15 residues. The CDR3 reads CASSQSGTGNSPLHF. The CDR3 nucleotides read TGTGCCAGCAGCCAGTCCGGGACGGGCAATTCACCCCTCCACTTT.

This clonotype was found a few times. J is TRBJ2-2 and V is TRBV7-6, with unresolved D. Germline CDR1 reads SGHVS; CDR2 reads FNYEAQ. V dropped 5 bases and J dropped 5 bases, with 18 bases sitting between them. CDR3 length: 16 residues. The DNA of the CDR3 is TGTGCCAGCAGCCCCGCCGGGCAGGATGGGACCGGGGAGCTGTTTTTT. As protein: CASSPAGQDGTGELFF.

This clonotype was seen a handful of times. The chain carries TRBV28 and TRBJ2-3; 10 positions agree with TRBD1. After removal of 4 bases from V and 5 bases from J, the junction contained 9 bases not matched to a gene. CDR3 length: 16 amino acids. Germline V gives CDR1 MDHEN, CDR2 SYDVKM. Here the CDR3 DNA reads TGTGCCAGCAGTTCTCATCGACAGGGGGCTAAAGATACGCAGTATTTT. It is translated as CASSSHRQGAKDTQYF.

Comment on this clonotype: The junction departs from germline at one end; a sequencing error may be responsible. The rearrangement joins TRBV14 to TRBJ1-3; D not certain. The germline CDR1 and CDR2 sequences are SGHDN and FVKESK. The CDR3 is 17 amino acids. The CDR3 DNA reads TGTGCCAGCAGCCAATCCGCACTGAGGGAATCTGGAAACACCATATATTTC. This sequence encodes CASSQSALRESGNTIYF.

The chain joins TRBV4-2 to TRBJ1-1; the D gene is possibly TRBD1 (5 bases). The length of the CDR3 is 15 residues. The V end was cut by 1 base, the J end by 0 bases, with 9 bases between. Looked up from germline, CDR1 is LGHNA and CDR2 is YNFKEQ. The CDR3 nucleotides are TGTGCCAGCAGCCAAGGGGACTTTCTGAACACTGAAGCTTTCTTT. Its translation: CASSQGDFLNTEAFF.

The chain has TRBV20-1 and TRBJ1-2; no clear D gene. Looked up from germline, CDR1 is DFQATT and CDR2 is SNEGSKA (reference sequence). The ends were cut back, 3 bases at V and 6 bases at J, with 11 bases in the middle. The CDR3 totals 12 residues. The CDR3 DNA reads TGCAGTGCTAGCGGGCAGCTTAATGGCTACACCTTC. Protein: CSASGQLNGYTF.

This clonotype was picked up a small number of times. The CDR3 region is CASRLGDRAGTEAFF. The CDR3 bases are TGTGCCAGCCGACTTGGGGACAGGGCGGGGACTGAAGCTTTCTTT. The chain employs TRBV3-1 and TRBJ1-1; 9 nucleotides line up with TRBD1. J lost 5 bases, V lost 8 bases, and 12 bases had no gene match. The CDR3 totals 15 residues. Germline V lookup: CDR1 LGHDT, CDR2 YNNKEL (reference sequence). The variable domain in full, completed from reference TRBV3-1 and TRBJ1-1, reads DTAVSQTPKYLVTQMGNDKSIKCEQNLGHDTMYWYKQDSKKFLKIMFSYNNKELIINETVPNRFSPKSPDKAHLNLHINSLELGDSAVYFCASRLGDRAGTEAFFGQGTRLTVV.

This chain uses TRBV7-9 with TRBJ1-1, with D tentatively TRBD1 (5 bases). Trimming took off 3 bases at V and 4 bases at J, with 15 bases between the two ends. The germline V gene has CDR1 SEHNR and CDR2 FQNEAQ (reference sequence). This CDR3 has 15 amino acids. The CDR3 region is CASSLGRVEGTEAFF. CDR3 in DNA: TGTGCCAGCAGCTTGGGCAGGGTTGAAGGCACTGAAGCTTTCTTT.

As concerns this clonotype: Mismatch with germline at one junction end may stem from a read error. This rearrangement joins TRBV7-9 to TRBJ2-5, with D perhaps TRBD1 (6 bases). CDR3 length: 14 amino acids. From germline, CDR1 is SEHNR and CDR2 FQNEAQ (reference sequence). The CDR3 protein is CASSLSDSQETKYF. CDR3 sequence (DNA): TGTGCCAGCAGCTTATCGGACAGCCAAGAGACCAAGTACTTC. Full variable domain (missing parts from reference TRBV7-9 and TRBJ2-5): DTGVSQNPRHKITKRGQNVTFRCDPISEHNRLYWYRQTLGQGPEFLTYFQNEAQLEKSRLLSDRFSAERPKGSFSTLEIQRTEQGDSAMYLCASSLSDSQETKYFGPGTRLLVL.

The chain is built from TRBV6-5 and TRBJ2-7; 8 bases line up with TRBD2. CDR3 size: 13 residues. Germline V gene sequence: CDR1 MNHEY, CDR2 SVGAGI. The V and J ends lost 5 bases and 2 bases, in that order; junction bases with no gene match: 2. The CDR3 spells CASSGGGTYEQYF. The CDR3 DNA sequence: TGTGCCAGCAGTGGCGGGGGGACCTACGAGCAGTACTTC.

This clonotype was recorded a few times. The V gene is TRBV5-1, the J gene TRBJ2-1, with D uncertain. Germline loops: CDR1 SGHRS, CDR2 YFSETQ. Deletions cut 0 bases from V and 1 base from J, with 11 bases between. The CDR3 runs to 16 residues. The CDR3 DNA sequence: TGCGCCAGCAGCTTGGCGCAGTCATCTTCCTACAATGAGCAGTTCTTC. This gives the protein CASSLAQSSSYNEQFF.

This clonotype was counted between two and nine times. The chain is built from TRBV20-1 and TRBJ2-3; D not certain. The germline V gene has CDR1 DFQATT and CDR2 SNEGSKA (reference sequence). The CDR3 runs 14 residues. The V gene lost 1 base and the J gene lost 0 bases, with 8 bases spanning the gap. The CDR3 sequence: CSARVARSTDTQYF. CDR3 in DNA: TGCAGTGCTAGAGTGGCCAGGAGCACAGATACGCAGTATTTT.

At least ten counts were recorded for this clonotype. The V gene is TRBV7-8, the J gene TRBJ2-5; 9 bases are a match to TRBD1. The germline V gene encodes CDR1 SGHVS and CDR2 FQNEAQ. CDR3 length equals 19 residues. V dropped 2 bases and J dropped 5; count of bases not matched to a gene: 18. CDR3 DNA: TGTGCCAGCAGCTTATCCAATCTCCCTAGGACAGGGGTTCGGGAGACCCAGTACTTC. It yields the protein CASSLSNLPRTGVRETQYF. Complete variable domain (other parts from reference TRBV7-8 and TRBJ2-5): GAGVSQSPRYKVAKRGQDVALRCDPISGHVSLFWYQQALGQGPEFLTYFQNEAQLDKSGLPSDRFFAERPEGSVSTLKIQRTQQEDSAVYLCASSLSNLPRTGVRETQYFGPGTRLLVL.

This clonotype was counted a few times. The V call is TRBV11-2, the J call TRBJ2-3; possible D gene TRBD2, 5 bases. Per the germline V gene, CDR1 is SGHAT and CDR2 is FQNNGV. This CDR3 region has 16 residues. The V end lost 2 bases, the J end lost 3 bases, and 15 bases lay between the germline ends. The CDR3 reads CASSLLPGSRTDTQYF. DNA for the CDR3: TGTGCCAGCAGCTTACTTCCGGGAAGTCGGACAGATACGCAGTATTTT.

The chain has TRBV20-1 and TRBJ1-2; 7 bases fit TRBD1. CDR3 length equals 16 residues. The germline gives CDR1 DFQATT, CDR2 SNEGSKA (reference sequence). V shed 0 bases and J 8 bases; nucleotides not matched to a gene: 15. Here the CDR3 DNA reads TGCAGTGCTAGAGATCCCCGACAGGGAGGACTCTCCGGCTACACCTTC. Translation: CSARDPRQGGLSGYTF.

The sample holds a few counts of this clonotype. The rearrangement uses TRBV2 and TRBJ1-2, with 11 bases matching TRBD1. This CDR3 has 14 residues. Germline V gene sequence: CDR1 SNHLY, CDR2 FYNNEI. After removal of 7 bases from V and 8 bases from J, the junction contained 9 bases not matched to a gene. The CDR3 sequence is CASNIGQGARGYTF. Written as DNA, the CDR3 is TGTGCCAGCAACATCGGACAGGGGGCAAGAGGCTACACCTTC.

This rearrangement joins TRBV4-2 to TRBJ2-2; 9 bases line up with TRBD1. CDR3 length equals 16 residues. Germline V CDR1 and CDR2: LGHNA, YNFKEQ. Trimming cost V 2 bases and J 5 bases; bases outside gene matches: 6. CDR3 loop: CASSQPGQGTTGELFF. For the CDR3, the DNA is TGTGCCAGCAGCCAACCGGGACAGGGTACGACCGGGGAGCTGTTTTTT.

This clonotype was counted many times. This rearrangement joins TRBV29-1 to TRBJ1-4, with a weak D call TRBD1 (5 bases). The V and J ends lost 5 bases and 0 bases respectively, with 13 bases between them. In germline, CDR1 is SQVTM, CDR2 ANQGSEA. The length of the CDR3 is 15 residues. CDR3 loop: CSVSGGHATNEKLFF. Written as DNA, the CDR3 is TGCAGCGTTTCGGGGGGTCATGCAACTAATGAAAAACTGTTTTTT.